Presented here are 2 T cell receptor beta chains from one specimen sequenced in a study of shared clonotypes between healthy human individuals. The assay was immunoSEQ multiplex PCR, and TCRdb's table has in-frame clones only and misses some. The table records some 2 million clones, around 95% of them present only once. The sample consisted of naive CD4+ T cells sorted from blood. Stated subset: CD45RA+ positively selected. These receptor sequences come from a man aged 18 to 29 in good health.

As concerns this clone: The same CDR3 arises from other DNA sequences in this sample as well. The chain has TRBV5-1 and TRBJ2-7; D gene uncertain. The germline CDR1 and CDR2 sequences are SGHRS and YFSETQ. V shed 4 bases and J shed 1 base, with 3 bases lying between them. CDR3 length: 11 residues. The CDR3 loop reads CASSNSYEQYF. The DNA of the CDR3 is TGCGCCAGCAGCAATTCCTACGAGCAGTACTTC.

The chain joins TRBV5-4 to TRBJ2-2; D is perhaps TRBD1 (6 bases). Germline CDR1 is SGHNT and CDR2 is YYREEE (reference sequence). The CDR3 covers 16 residues. Trimming left V 0 bases short and J 0 bases short, with 9 bases between. CDR3 nucleotide sequence: TGTGCCAGCAGCTTGGCCGGGACACCGAACACCGGGGAGCTGTTTTTT. Translating it yields CASSLAGTPNTGELFF.